The 28 T cell receptor beta chains reported below all come from one sample, sequenced in a study of regulatory T cells in long-lasting Graves disease. Through Arm-PCR of CDR3 regions and iRepertoire HTBI primers, TCR beta libraries were built. Each CDR3 protein gets one entry after TCRdb re-called the multiplex PCR reads with MiXCR. The table lists 600,000 to 850,000 distinct CDR3 sequences, 30% of them singletons. Time point given: persistent/refractory GD, antithyroid drugs over 5 years with positive TRAb. With RNA extracted from PBMCs as input, the TCR library was made. The sequenced sample was peripheral blood mononuclear cells (PBMCs), obtained when the disease was refractory, from a patient treated with antithyroid drugs. The receptors were gathered from a female donor with Graves disease.

This clonotype was detected a few times. This chain joins TRBV6-2 or TRBV6-3 and TRBJ1-1; D gene unclear. The germline V gene encodes CDR1 MNHEY and CDR2 SVGEGT. Trimming removed 2 bases at V and 9 bases at J, with 13 bases between. The CDR3 sequence is 13 residues long. The CDR3 spells CASSYDLTGKAFF. CDR3 DNA: TGTGCCAGCAGTTACGATTTAACGGGGAAAGCTTTCTTT.

This clonotype was counted between two and nine times. The gene calls are TRBV6-2 or TRBV6-3 and TRBJ2-5; 7 positions match TRBD1. J lost 2 bases, V lost 2 bases, and 8 bases had no gene match. This CDR3 is 16 amino acids long. Germline V lookup: CDR1 MNHEY, CDR2 SVGEGT. The chain's CDR3 is CASSYHITGAQETQYF. In DNA, the CDR3 is TGTGCCAGCAGTTACCACATTACAGGGGCACAAGAGACCCAGTACTTC.

A few counts support this clonotype. The V call is TRBV5-1, the J call TRBJ1-5; D possibly corresponds to TRBD1 (6 bases). CDR3 length: 15 amino acids. Germline V gene sequence: CDR1 SGHRS, CDR2 YFSETQ. Trimming took off 0 bases at V and 3 bases at J, with 10 bases between the two ends. The CDR3 sequence: CASSLAGHHNQPQHF. The DNA for the CDR3 is TGCGCCAGCAGCTTGGCGGGACACCACAATCAGCCCCAGCATTTT.

A remark on this clonotype: A much larger clonotype is one base distant, so this may be a read error. This sequence joins TRBV11-2 and TRBJ2-7; TRBD2 aligns across 9 bases. Germline assignment: CDR1 SGHAT and CDR2 FQNNGV. The CDR3 is 16 residues long. CDR3 in amino acids: CASSLDWRLAAAEQCF. The CDR3 DNA sequence: TGTGCCAGCAGCTTAGATTGGAGACTAGCGGCCGCCGAGCAGTGCTTC.

This clonotype appeared a few times. V and J are TRBV20-1 and TRBJ2-7; 11 bases are shared with TRBD2. The trim removed 6 bases at V and 4 bases at J, leaving 8 bases unmatched. Germline V gives CDR1 DFQATT, CDR2 SNEGSKA (reference sequence). The CDR3 runs to 14 residues. CDR3 in amino acids: CSAQLAGERYEQYF. In DNA, the CDR3 is TGCAGTGCCCAACTAGCGGGAGAGCGGTACGAGCAGTACTTC.

V usage is TRBV20-1 and J usage is TRBJ2-7; 16 bases line up with TRBD2. Germline CDR1 and CDR2: DFQATT and SNEGSKA (reference sequence). This CDR3 is built from 19 residues. V was pared by 2 bases and J by 0 bases, with 10 bases of the junction left unmatched. CDR3 loop: CSARSTGTSGRASSYEQYF. DNA of the CDR3: TGCAGTGCTAGATCCACAGGGACTAGCGGGAGGGCCAGCTCCTACGAGCAGTACTTC.

The chain employs TRBV27 and TRBJ1-4; D is undetermined. The CDR3 contains 15 residues. Trimming shortened V by 2 bases and J by 8 bases, and 15 bases separated the two germline ends. Germline V gene lookup returns CDR1 MNHEY and CDR2 SMNVEV (reference sequence). The CDR3 loop reads CASSLIDHGEEKLFF. In DNA form, the CDR3 reads TGTGCCAGCAGTTTAATTGACCACGGAGAGGAAAAACTGTTTTTT.

The gene calls are TRBV24-1 and TRBJ2-3, with 7 bases that match TRBD1. The CDR3 is 15 amino acids. Trimming removed 3 bases from V and 1 base from J; junction bases left unmatched: 3. Per germline, CDR1 KGHDR and CDR2 SFDVKD. The CDR3 is CATSDPGTGTDTQYF. CDR3 bases: TGTGCCACCAGTGATCCAGGGACAGGCACAGATACGCAGTATTTT.

The chain combines TRBV7-2 with TRBJ2-1; D gene ambiguous. V gave up 5 bases and J gave up 0 bases, with 8 bases separating them. In germline, CDR1 is SGHTA, CDR2 FQGNSA. The CDR3 has 14 residues. CDR3 bases: TGTGCCAGCAGCGGGCGTAGCTCCTACAATGAGCAGTTCTTC. Its translation is CASSGRSSYNEQFF.

The V and J genes are TRBV13 and TRBJ2-1, with D unresolved. Germline V gives CDR1 PRHDT, CDR2 FYEKMQ (reference sequence). CDR3 size: 16 residues. Trimming took off 0 bases at V and 8 bases at J, with 17 bases between the two ends. In DNA, the CDR3 is TGTGCCAGCAGCTTAGGCCTGCTAGATCGTGGGGATGAGCAGTTCTTC. The encoded protein is CASSLGLLDRGDEQFF.

The chain links TRBV4-1 to TRBJ1-1; 10 bases match TRBD1. V dropped 9 bases and J dropped 6; count of bases not matched to a gene: 13. The CDR3 sequence is 15 residues long. Germline V gene lookup returns CDR1 MGHRA and CDR2 YSYEKL. CDR3 bases: TGCGCCAGTACACTGGGGGGACAGGGGATTTCTGAAGCTTTCTTT. As protein: CASTLGGQGISEAFF.

This chain uses TRBV6-1 with TRBJ1-2, with D unresolved. Per germline, CDR1 MNHNS and CDR2 SASEGT. The CDR3 loop spans 11 amino acids. Between the trimmed V and J ends, which lost 6 bases and 7 bases, there was a span of 9 bases. This CDR3 reads CASRNSGGYTF. The CDR3 coding sequence is TGTGCCAGCAGGAACAGTGGTGGCTACACCTTC.

At least ten counts were recorded for this clonotype. V usage is TRBV6-1 and J usage is TRBJ1-5; 9 bases line up with TRBD1. After removal of 6 bases from V and 3 bases from J, the junction contained 6 bases not matched to a gene. The CDR3 spans 15 residues. Germline V lookup: CDR1 MNHNS, CDR2 SASEGT. This chain's CDR3 is CASSPGTGHNQPQHF. The CDR3 DNA reads as TGTGCCAGCAGCCCCGGGACAGGGCACAATCAGCCCCAGCATTTT.

The rearrangement joins TRBV30 to TRBJ1-1; D uncertain. The CDR3 is 13 amino acids. Between the trimmed V and J ends, which lost 5 bases and 4 bases, there was a span of 14 bases. Germline V gives CDR1 GTSNPN, CDR2 SVGIG (reference sequence). CDR3 nucleotides: TGTGCCTGGGAAGATATACCCTCCACTGAAGCTTTCTTT. Residues: CAWEDIPSTEAFF.

V and J are TRBV3-1 and TRBJ2-7, with 9 bases that match TRBD2. Unmatched junction bases numbered 9, after V lost 4 bases and J lost 5 bases. CDR1 and CDR2 (germline): LGHDT, YNNKEL (reference sequence). This CDR3 spans 15 amino acids. The CDR3 loop is CASSRAAGGPHEQYF. CDR3 nucleotides: TGTGCCAGCAGCCGCGCTGCGGGAGGGCCACACGAGCAGTACTTC.

A few counts support this clonotype. This chain links TRBV5-1 with TRBJ1-1; D may be TRBD1 (6 bases). Germline CDR1 and CDR2: SGHRS and YFSETQ. V gave up 4 bases and J gave up 2 bases, with 15 bases separating them. The CDR3 covers 15 residues. CDR3 protein: CASSMLSGENTEAFF. The CDR3 DNA sequence: TGCGCCAGCAGCATGCTCTCAGGGGAAAACACTGAAGCTTTCTTT.

This chain uses TRBV27 with TRBJ2-7, with 8 bases that match TRBD1. Germline V gives CDR1 MNHEY, CDR2 SMNVEV (reference sequence). The CDR3 sequence is 15 residues long. V lost 5 bases, J lost 4 bases, and 10 bases stayed unmatched. The CDR3: CASSNAGQGLYEQYF. The CDR3 coding sequence is TGTGCCAGCAGTAATGCTGGACAGGGTCTATACGAGCAGTACTTC.

This chain links TRBV2 with TRBJ2-7, with D perhaps TRBD2 (5 bases). Per the germline V gene, CDR1 is SNHLY and CDR2 is FYNNEI. CDR3 length: 14 residues. V was shortened by 4 bases and J by 3 bases, with 13 bases between the two germline ends. The CDR3 here is CASSARGPDYEQYF. Here the CDR3 DNA reads TGTGCCAGCAGTGCACGCGGGCCTGACTACGAGCAGTACTTC.

The chain joins TRBV10-3 to TRBJ1-2, with D tentatively TRBD1 (6 bases). V lost 4 bases to trimming and J lost 2 bases, with 8 bases between them. CDR1 and CDR2 from the germline V gene are ENHRY and SYGVKD. This CDR3 is 13 amino acids long. CDR3 protein: CAISATGNYGYTF. CDR3 sequence (DNA): TGTGCCATCAGTGCCACAGGGAACTATGGCTACACCTTC.

This chain joins TRBV5-4 and TRBJ1-2, with D tentatively TRBD1 (5 bases). Germline values: CDR1 SGHNT, CDR2 YYREEE (reference sequence). The CDR3 covers 16 residues. V was pared by 1 base and J by 3 bases, with 16 bases between. CDR3 protein: CASSLFTGTTDYGYTF. The DNA for the CDR3 is TGTGCCAGCAGCTTGTTTACAGGAACAACAGACTATGGCTACACCTTC.

The V and J genes are TRBV7-9 and TRBJ1-2, with TRBD1 matching over 7 bases. This CDR3 is 15 amino acids long. The V gene end was trimmed by 5 bases and the J gene end by 4 bases; junction bases not matched to a gene: 10. Germline CDR1 and CDR2: SEHNR and FQNEAQ (reference sequence). The CDR3 loop is CASSPRTGEGYGYTF. The DNA for the CDR3 is TGTGCCAGCAGCCCTAGGACAGGAGAAGGCTATGGCTACACCTTC.

This clonotype was counted at least ten times. This chain connects TRBV11-2 to TRBJ2-7; D uncertain. In germline, CDR1 is SGHAT, CDR2 FQNNGV. V lost 2 bases to trimming and J lost 4 bases, with 9 bases between them. CDR3 length: 13 amino acids. CDR3 amino acids: CASSLSPLYEQYF. CDR3 bases: TGTGCCAGCAGCTTAAGCCCCCTTTACGAGCAGTACTTC. The variable domain in full, with the rest retrieved from reference TRBV11-2 and TRBJ2-7, is EAGVAQSPRYKIIEKRQSVAFWCNPISGHATLYWYQQILGQGPKLLIQFQNNGVVDDSQLPKDRFSAERLKGVDSTLKIQPAKLEDSAVYLCASSLSPLYEQYFGPGTRLTVT.

Written as DNA, the CDR3 is TGTGCCAGCAGCTTAGTGGAGGGGAGCCAGCCCCAGCATTTT. It is translated as CASSLVEGSQPQHF. The chain combines TRBV7-2 with TRBJ1-5, with D tentatively TRBD1 (5 bases). Deletions cut 1 base from V and 7 bases from J, with 11 bases between. CDR1 and CDR2 (germline): SGHTA, FQGNSA. The CDR3 runs 14 residues.

The chain employs TRBV20-1 and TRBJ1-1; 10 nucleotides line up with TRBD1. The CDR3 sequence is 14 residues long. The V gene end was trimmed by 0 bases and the J gene end by 4 bases; junction bases not matched to a gene: 2. Germline V CDR1 and CDR2: DFQATT, SNEGSKA (reference sequence). Here the CDR3 DNA reads TGCAGTGCTAGAGAGACAGGGGGCGGCACTGAAGCTTTCTTT. Protein: CSARETGGGTEAFF.

This clonotype was found a few times. The chain links TRBV28 to TRBJ2-7, with 7 positions matching TRBD1. The CDR3 covers 14 residues. Trimming removed 6 bases from V and 3 bases from J; junction bases left unmatched: 8. From germline, CDR1 is MDHEN and CDR2 SYDVKM. The CDR3: CASSPTGSGYEQYF. As DNA, the CDR3 is TGTGCCAGCAGCCCGACAGGGAGCGGCTACGAGCAGTACTTC.

This clonotype was observed once. The chain has TRBV11-3 and TRBJ2-7; TRBD1 agrees at 10 bases. Germline trimming cut 4 bases from V and 2 bases from J; bases unmatched to any gene: 5. CDR3 length: 15 residues. CDR1 and CDR2 from the germline V gene are SGHNT and YENEEA. The DNA of the CDR3 is TGTGCCAGCAGCTCCGGGACAGGGGTGGCCTACGAGCAGTACTTC. Amino acid sequence: CASSSGTGVAYEQYF.

V usage is TRBV27 and J usage is TRBJ2-7; D remains ambiguous. Germline V gives CDR1 MNHEY, CDR2 SMNVEV (reference sequence). CDR3 length: 15 amino acids. V shed 2 bases and J shed 0 bases, with 11 bases lying between them. The CDR3 sequence is CASSLEFPSSYEQYF. The CDR3 DNA reads TGTGCCAGCAGTTTAGAGTTCCCAAGCTCCTACGAGCAGTACTTC.

CDR3 sequence (DNA): TGCAGCGTCCGCCGGGACACCAGCGCTGAAGCTTTCTTT. This translates into CSVRRDTSAEAFF. The chain employs TRBV29-1 and TRBJ1-1, with D possibly matching TRBD1 (6 bases). Trimming took 6 bases from V and 6 from J, leaving 17 bases between them. CDR1 SQVTM and CDR2 ANQGSEA come from the germline V gene. The CDR3 runs 13 residues.